This TCR beta chain was profiled in a study of technical replicates of blood from several donors. Produced via immunoSEQ multiplex PCR; TCRdb's table is partial and in-frame only. The data contain some 77,000 clones, around 96% of them singletons. Concerning this clone itself: The same CDR3 arises from other DNA sequences in this sample as well.

Between the trimmed V and J ends, which lost 1 base and 0 bases, there was a span of 8 bases. Germline CDR1 and CDR2: SGDLS and YYNGEE. CDR3 length equals 15 residues. The chain carries TRBV9 and TRBJ2-1; no clear D. The material sequenced was T cells isolated from PBMCs. The sequence came from a human donor in good health. The CDR3 spells CASSVSGSSYNEQFF. The CDR3 bases are TGTGCCAGCAGCGTATCGGGTAGCTCCTACAATGAGCAGTTCTTC.